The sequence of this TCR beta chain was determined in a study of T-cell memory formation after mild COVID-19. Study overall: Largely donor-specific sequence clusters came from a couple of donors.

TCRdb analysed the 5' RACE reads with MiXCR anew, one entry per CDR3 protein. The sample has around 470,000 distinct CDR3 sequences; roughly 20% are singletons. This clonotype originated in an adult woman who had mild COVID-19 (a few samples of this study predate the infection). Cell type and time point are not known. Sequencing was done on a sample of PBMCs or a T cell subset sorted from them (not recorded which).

CDR3 DNA sequence: TGCGCCAGCAGCTTGGCCAGACAGGGAGTCAGCGAGCAGTACTTC. Amino acid sequence: CASSLARQGVSEQYF. The rearrangement links TRBV5-1 to TRBJ2-7; TRBD1 matches 7 bases. The CDR3 covers 15 residues. CDR1 and CDR2 (germline): SGHRS, YFSETQ. J was trimmed by 6 bases and V by 0 bases; bases with no gene match: 9.